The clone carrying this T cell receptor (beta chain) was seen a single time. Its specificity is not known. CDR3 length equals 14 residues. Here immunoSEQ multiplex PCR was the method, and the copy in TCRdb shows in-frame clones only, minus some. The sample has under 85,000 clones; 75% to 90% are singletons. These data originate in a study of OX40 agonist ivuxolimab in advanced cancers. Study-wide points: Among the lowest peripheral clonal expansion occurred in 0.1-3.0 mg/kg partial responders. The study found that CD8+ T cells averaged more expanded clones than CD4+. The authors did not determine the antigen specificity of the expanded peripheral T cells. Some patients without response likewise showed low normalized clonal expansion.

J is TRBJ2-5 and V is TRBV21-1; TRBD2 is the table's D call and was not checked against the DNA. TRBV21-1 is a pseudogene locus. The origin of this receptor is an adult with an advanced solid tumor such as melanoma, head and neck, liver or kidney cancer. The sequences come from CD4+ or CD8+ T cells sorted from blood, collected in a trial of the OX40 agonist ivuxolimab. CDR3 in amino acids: CASSPWTREETQYF. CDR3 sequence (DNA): TGTGCCAGCAGCCCGTGGACTAGGGAAGAGACCCAGTACTTC.